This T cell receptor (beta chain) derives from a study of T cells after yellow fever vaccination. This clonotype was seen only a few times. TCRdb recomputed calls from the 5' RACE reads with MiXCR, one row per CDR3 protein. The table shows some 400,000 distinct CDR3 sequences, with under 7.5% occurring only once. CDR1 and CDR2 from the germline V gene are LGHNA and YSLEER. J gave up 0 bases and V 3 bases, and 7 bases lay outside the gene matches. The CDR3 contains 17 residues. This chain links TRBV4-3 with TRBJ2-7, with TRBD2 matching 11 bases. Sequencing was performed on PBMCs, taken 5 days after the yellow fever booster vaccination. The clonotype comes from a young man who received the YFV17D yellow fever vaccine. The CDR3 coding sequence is TGCGCCAGCAGCCAGCAGACTAGCGGGGCTAGCTCCTACGAGCAGTACTTC. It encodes CASSQQTSGASSYEQYF.